This T cell receptor beta chain was obtained from a study of immune heterogeneity within non-small cell lung tumors. Study-level results: Local T-cell clonality and local tumor mutational burden correlated moderately but significantly (R approximately 0.3). Different patients shared few of their high-frequency T-cell receptor beta clonotypes. The study found identical dominant CDR3 beta clonotypes recurring across tumor sites within a patient, alongside site-unique high-frequency clones.

To note about this clonotype: Antigen specificity is unknown.

V dropped 5 bases and J dropped 5; count of bases not matched to a gene: 12. Germline assignment: CDR1 SGHDN and CDR2 FVKESK. The CDR3 sequence is 16 residues long. Amplification of TCR beta CDR3 was performed by multiplex PCR with 32 V and 13 J primers. TCRdb itself ran the multiplex PCR reads through MiXCR, one entry per CDR3 protein. The sample has some 19,000 distinct CDR3 sequences, approximately 30% seen once; the top ten hold around 4.1%. Per sample, around 0.65 ug of bulk tumor genomic DNA was the template used. Several spatially distant biopsies were obtained per primary tumor intraoperatively. With untreated, newly diagnosed non-small cell lung cancer, the patients went on to undergo curative surgery.

The sample consisted of lung tumor tissue. The chain couples TRBV14 to TRBJ1-1; 9 bases fit TRBD1. The receptor's source is a man aged 35-49 years with non-small cell lung cancer. As DNA, the CDR3 is TGTGCCAGCAGCTTCGCCGGGACAGGGTGGAAGACTGAAGCTTTCTTT. It yields the protein CASSFAGTGWKTEAFF.